This paragraph covers one T cell receptor beta chain sequence. This entry is derived from a study of blood T cell repertoires in COVID-19. Across the whole study: PBMCs, B-cell-depleted T cells, or T cells were the source of the cDNA or gDNA that made up the material.

Sequenced by immunoSEQ multiplex PCR; TCRdb stores in-frame clones only, minus some. The data hold around 170,000 clones, with about 90% observed a single time. The ends lost 0 bases at V and 7 bases at J; junction bases unmatched: 2. The CDR3 is made up of 14 amino acids. CDR1 and CDR2 from the germline V gene are SEHNR and FQNEAQ (reference sequence). Participants came from around 25 US areas, aged about 18 to 90 years. The sequencing input was PBMCs or T cells enriched from blood (not recorded which). The source of this sequence is a woman aged 50 to 60 who had recovered from COVID-19. This rearrangement joins TRBV7-9 to TRBJ1-4; TRBD1 aligns across 7 bases. DNA for the CDR3: TGTGCCAGCAGCTTAGCCGGGACAGCTGAAAAACTGTTTTTT. Amino acid sequence: CASSLAGTAEKLFF.